This T cell receptor beta chain derives from a study of T cells expressing NK-cell markers. The CDR3 totals 21 residues. TCRdb reprocessed the 5' RACE reads, keeping one entry per CDR3 protein, no DNA. This table holds 350,000 to 450,000 distinct CDR3 sequences. The clonotype comes from a man between 18 and 69 years old in good health. This chain links TRBV21-1 with TRBJ2-7; without DNA, the TCRdb call of TRBD2 cannot be checked. TRBV21-1 is an annotated pseudogene. Sequencing used blood T cells: a sorted CD56 or NKG2C T cell subset, CD4+ or CD8+ T cells, or bulk PBMC T cells (not recorded which). This chain's CDR3 is CASSIIPCPSSGGGAPYEQYF.